This T cell receptor beta chain was sequenced for a study of T cell responses to AZD1222 COVID-19 vaccine. The data were produced by immunoSEQ multiplex PCR, yet TCRdb's version contains in-frame clones alone and is incomplete. Here the sample spans 130,000 or so clones, 90% to 95% being singletons. The V gene lost 1 base and the J gene lost 5 bases, with 12 bases spanning the gap. This CDR3 has 15 residues. CDR1 KGHDR and CDR2 SFDVKD come from the germline V gene. A word on this clone: Antigen unknown.

Study results and limitations: AZD1222 recipients seropositive at baseline numbered only 5 to 7. Repertoire samples came only from after the peak T cell response. Epitopes outside B.1.351 and B.1.1.7 mutated regions reportedly drew nearly half of spike TCRs. When two AZD1222 doses had been given, Spike-specific TCR breadth and depth rose.

The sequencing here drew on peripheral blood, taken on day 0 of AZD1222 vaccination. The chain couples TRBV24-1 to TRBJ2-3; possible D gene TRBD2, 7 bases. This clonotype was obtained from an adult in good health. CDR3 in DNA: TGTGCCACCAGTGATTTATCGGGGGGCCGAGATACGCAGTATTTT. Encoded protein: CATSDLSGGRDTQYF.